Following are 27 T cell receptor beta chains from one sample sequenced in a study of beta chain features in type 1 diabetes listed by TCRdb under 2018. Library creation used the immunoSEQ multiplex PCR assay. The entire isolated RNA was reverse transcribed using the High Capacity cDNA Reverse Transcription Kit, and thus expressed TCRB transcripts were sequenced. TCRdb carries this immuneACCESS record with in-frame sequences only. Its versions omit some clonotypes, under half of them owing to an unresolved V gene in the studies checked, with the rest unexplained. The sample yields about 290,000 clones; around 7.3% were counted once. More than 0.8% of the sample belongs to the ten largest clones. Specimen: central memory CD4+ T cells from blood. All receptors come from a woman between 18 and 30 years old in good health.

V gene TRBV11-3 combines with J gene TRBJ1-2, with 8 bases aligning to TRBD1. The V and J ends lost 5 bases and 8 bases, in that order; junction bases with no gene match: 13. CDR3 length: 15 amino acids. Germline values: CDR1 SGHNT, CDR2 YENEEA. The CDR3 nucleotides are TGTGCCAGCAGCCTGGGGGACAGGACCTATGCGGGCTACACCTTC. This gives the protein CASSLGDRTYAGYTF. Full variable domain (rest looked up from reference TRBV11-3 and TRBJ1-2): EAGVVQSPRYKIIEKKQPVAFWCNPISGHNTLYWYLQNLGQGPELLIRYENEEAVDDSQLPKDRFSAERLKGVDSTLKIQPAELGDSAVYLCASSLGDRTYAGYTFGSGTRLTVV.

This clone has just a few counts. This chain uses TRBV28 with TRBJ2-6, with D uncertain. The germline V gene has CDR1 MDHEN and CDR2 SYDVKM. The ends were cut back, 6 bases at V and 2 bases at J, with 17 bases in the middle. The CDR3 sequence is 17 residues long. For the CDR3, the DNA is TGTGCCAGCAGCCACACACCCCGCCGAGCTGGGGCCAACGTCCTGACTTTC. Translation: CASSHTPRRAGANVLTF.

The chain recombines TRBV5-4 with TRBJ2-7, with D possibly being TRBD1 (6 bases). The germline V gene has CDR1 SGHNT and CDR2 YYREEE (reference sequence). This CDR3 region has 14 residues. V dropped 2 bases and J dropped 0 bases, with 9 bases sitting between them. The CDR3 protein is CASSLQGASYEQYF. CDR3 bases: TGTGCCAGCAGCTTACAGGGAGCCTCCTACGAGCAGTACTTC.

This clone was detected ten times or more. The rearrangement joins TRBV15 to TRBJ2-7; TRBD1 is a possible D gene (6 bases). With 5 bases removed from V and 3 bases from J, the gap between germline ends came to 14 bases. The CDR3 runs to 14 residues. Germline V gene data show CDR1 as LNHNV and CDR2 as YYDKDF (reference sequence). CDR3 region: CATSSYGDNYEQYF. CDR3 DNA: TGTGCCACCAGCTCCTACGGGGACAACTACGAGCAGTACTTC.

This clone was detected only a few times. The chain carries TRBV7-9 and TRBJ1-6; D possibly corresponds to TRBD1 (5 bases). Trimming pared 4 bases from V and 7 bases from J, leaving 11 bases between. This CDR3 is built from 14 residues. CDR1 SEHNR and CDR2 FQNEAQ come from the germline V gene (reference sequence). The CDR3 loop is CASSSQGVNSPLHF. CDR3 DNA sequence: TGTGCCAGCAGCTCCCAAGGGGTAAATTCACCCCTCCACTTT. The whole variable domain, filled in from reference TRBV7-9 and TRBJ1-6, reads DTGVSQNPRHKITKRGQNVTFRCDPISEHNRLYWYRQTLGQGPEFLTYFQNEAQLEKSRLLSDRFSAERPKGSFSTLEIQRTEQGDSAMYLCASSSQGVNSPLHFGNGTRLTVT.

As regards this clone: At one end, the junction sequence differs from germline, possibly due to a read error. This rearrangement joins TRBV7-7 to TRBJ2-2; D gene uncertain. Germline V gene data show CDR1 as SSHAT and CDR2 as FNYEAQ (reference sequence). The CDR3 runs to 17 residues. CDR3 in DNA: TGTGCTAGCAGCTTAAACCCTGGACGGGCGAACACCGGGGAGCTGTTTTTT. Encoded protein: CASSLNPGRANTGELFF. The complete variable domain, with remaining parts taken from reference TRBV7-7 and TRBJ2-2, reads GAGVSQSPRYKVTKRGQDVTLRCDPISSHATLYWYQQALGQGPEFLTYFNYEAQPDKSGLPSDRFSAERPEGSISTLTIQRTEQRDSAMYRCASSLNPGRANTGELFFGEGSRLTVL.

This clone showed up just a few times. The CDR3, as DNA: TGTGCCAGCAGCTTGGGGGTGGGGAGCACAGATACGCAGTATTTT. The encoded protein is CASSLGVGSTDTQYF. V is TRBV5-4 and J is TRBJ2-3; D remains unclear. CDR3 size: 15 residues. The germline V gene has CDR1 SGHNT and CDR2 YYREEE (reference sequence). Deletions cut 0 bases from V and 0 bases from J, with 8 bases between.

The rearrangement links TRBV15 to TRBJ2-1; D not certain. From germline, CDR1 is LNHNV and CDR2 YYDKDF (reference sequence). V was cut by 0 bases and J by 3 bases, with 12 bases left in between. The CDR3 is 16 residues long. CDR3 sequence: CATSRDPRTIYNEQFF. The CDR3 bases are TGTGCCACCAGCAGAGATCCCCGAACCATCTACAATGAGCAGTTCTTC.

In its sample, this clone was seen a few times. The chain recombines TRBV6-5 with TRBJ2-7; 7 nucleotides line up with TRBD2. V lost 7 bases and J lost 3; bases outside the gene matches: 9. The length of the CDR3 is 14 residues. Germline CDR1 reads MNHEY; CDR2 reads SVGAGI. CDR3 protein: CASNIAGAVYEQYF. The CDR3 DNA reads TGTGCCAGCAACATCGCGGGAGCAGTCTACGAGCAGTACTTC.

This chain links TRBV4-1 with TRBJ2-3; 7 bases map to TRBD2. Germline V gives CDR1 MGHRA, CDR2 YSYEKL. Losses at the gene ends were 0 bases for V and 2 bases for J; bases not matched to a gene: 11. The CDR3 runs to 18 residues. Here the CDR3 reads CASSQDGAAGTTTDTQYF. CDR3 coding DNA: TGCGCCAGCAGCCAAGATGGGGCCGCGGGGACTACCACAGATACGCAGTATTTT.

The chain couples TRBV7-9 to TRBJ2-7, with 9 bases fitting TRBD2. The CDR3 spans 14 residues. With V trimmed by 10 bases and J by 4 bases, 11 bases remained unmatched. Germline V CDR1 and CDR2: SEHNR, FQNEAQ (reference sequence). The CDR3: CAIPRLADGYEQYF. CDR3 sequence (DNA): TGTGCCATCCCAAGACTAGCGGATGGGTACGAGCAGTACTTC.

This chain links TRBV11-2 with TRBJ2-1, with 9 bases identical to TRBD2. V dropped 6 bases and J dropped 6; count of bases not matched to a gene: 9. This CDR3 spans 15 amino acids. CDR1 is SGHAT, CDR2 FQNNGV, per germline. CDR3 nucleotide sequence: TGTGCCAGCAGGTCATTAGCGGGAGTCCTCAATGAGCAGTTCTTC. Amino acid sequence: CASRSLAGVLNEQFF.

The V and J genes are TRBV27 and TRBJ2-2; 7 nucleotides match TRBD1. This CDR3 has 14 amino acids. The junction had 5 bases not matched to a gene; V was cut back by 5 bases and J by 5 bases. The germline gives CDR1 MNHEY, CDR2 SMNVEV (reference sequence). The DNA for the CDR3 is TGTGCCAGCAGTACGCGACAGGGTACCGGGGAGCTGTTTTTT. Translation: CASSTRQGTGELFF.

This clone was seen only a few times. CDR3 residues: CASSGGQGSGYTF. CDR3 bases: TGTGCCAGCAGCGGGGGACAGGGGAGTGGCTACACCTTC. J is TRBJ1-2 and V is TRBV28, with TRBD1 identical over 10 bases. CDR1 is MDHEN, CDR2 SYDVKM, per germline. The V gene end was trimmed by 6 bases and the J gene end by 7 bases; junction bases not matched to a gene: 5. This CDR3 is built from 13 residues.

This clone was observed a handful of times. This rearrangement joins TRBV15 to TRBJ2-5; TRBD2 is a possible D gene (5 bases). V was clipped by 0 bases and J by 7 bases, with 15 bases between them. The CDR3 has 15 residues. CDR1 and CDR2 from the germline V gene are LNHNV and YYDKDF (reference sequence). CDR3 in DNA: TGTGCCACCAGCAGAGACGCGGCAGCTGGAGGGACCCAGTACTTC. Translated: CATSRDAAAGGTQYF.

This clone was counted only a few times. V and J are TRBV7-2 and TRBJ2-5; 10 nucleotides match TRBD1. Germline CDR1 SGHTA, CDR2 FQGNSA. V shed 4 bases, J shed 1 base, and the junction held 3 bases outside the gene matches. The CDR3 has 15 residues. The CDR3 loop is CASSSDRGRQETQYF. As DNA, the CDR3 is TGTGCCAGCAGCTCTGACAGGGGGCGCCAAGAGACCCAGTACTTC. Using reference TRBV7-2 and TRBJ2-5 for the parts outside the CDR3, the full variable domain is GAGVSQSPSNKVTEKGKDVELRCDPISGHTALYWYRQSLGQGLEFLIYFQGNSAPDKSGLPSDRFSAERTGGSVSTLTIQRTQQEDSAVYLCASSSDRGRQETQYFGPGTRLLVL.

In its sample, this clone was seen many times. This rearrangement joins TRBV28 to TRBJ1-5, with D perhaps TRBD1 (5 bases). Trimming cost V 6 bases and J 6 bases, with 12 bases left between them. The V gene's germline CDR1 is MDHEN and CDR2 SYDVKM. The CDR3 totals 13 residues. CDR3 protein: CASRLTVAQPQHF. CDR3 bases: TGTGCCAGCAGGCTGACAGTGGCTCAGCCCCAGCATTTT.

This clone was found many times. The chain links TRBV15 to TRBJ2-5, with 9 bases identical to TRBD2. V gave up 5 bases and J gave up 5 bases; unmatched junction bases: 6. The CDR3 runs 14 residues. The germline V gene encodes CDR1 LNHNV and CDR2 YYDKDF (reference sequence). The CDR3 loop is CATSLAGFGETQYF. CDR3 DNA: TGTGCCACCAGCCTAGCGGGGTTCGGGGAGACCCAGTACTTC.

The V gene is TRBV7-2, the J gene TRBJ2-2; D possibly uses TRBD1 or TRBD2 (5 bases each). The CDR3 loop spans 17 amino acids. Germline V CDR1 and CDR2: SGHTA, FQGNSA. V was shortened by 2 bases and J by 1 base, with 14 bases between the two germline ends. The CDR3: CASSLRSGTMNTGELFF. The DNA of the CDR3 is TGTGCCAGCAGCTTAAGGTCAGGGACGATGAACACCGGGGAGCTGTTTTTT.

CDR3 in DNA: TGTGCCAGCAGTTTAGGGTCAACATTCTATGGCTACACCTTC. It specifies CASSLGSTFYGYTF. The chain links TRBV28 to TRBJ1-2; D uncertain. V shed 2 bases and J shed 4 bases, with 11 bases lying between them. There are 14 residues in the CDR3. Germline V gene data show CDR1 as MDHEN and CDR2 as SYDVKM.

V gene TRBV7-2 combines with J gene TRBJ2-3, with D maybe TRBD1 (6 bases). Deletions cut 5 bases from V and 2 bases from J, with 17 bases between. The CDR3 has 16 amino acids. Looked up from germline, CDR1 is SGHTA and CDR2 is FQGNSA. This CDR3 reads CASSQLPRQATDTQYF. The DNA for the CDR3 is TGTGCCAGCAGCCAACTCCCACGACAGGCCACAGATACGCAGTATTTT.

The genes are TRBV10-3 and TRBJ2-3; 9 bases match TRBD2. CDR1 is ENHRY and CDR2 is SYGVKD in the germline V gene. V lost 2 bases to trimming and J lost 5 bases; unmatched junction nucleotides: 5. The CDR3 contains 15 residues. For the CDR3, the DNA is TGTGCCATCAGTGAGGCGGGGGGGCTGATAGATACGCAGTATTTT. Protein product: CAISEAGGLIDTQYF.

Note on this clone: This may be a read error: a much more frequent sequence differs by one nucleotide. CDR3: CASRNPSETQYF. Written as DNA, the CDR3 is TGTGCCAGCAGAAACCCCTCAGAGACCCAGTACTTC. J is TRBJ2-5 and V is TRBV6-5; D unresolved. V lost 6 bases and J 4 bases, leaving 9 bases between the germline ends. This CDR3 region has 12 residues. CDR1 and CDR2 (germline): MNHEY, SVGAGI.

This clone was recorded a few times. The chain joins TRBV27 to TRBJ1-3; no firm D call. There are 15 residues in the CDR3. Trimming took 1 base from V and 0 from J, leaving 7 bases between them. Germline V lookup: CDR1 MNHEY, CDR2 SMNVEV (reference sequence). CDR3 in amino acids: CASSLFGTSGNTIYF. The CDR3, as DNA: TGTGCCAGCAGTTTATTCGGAACCTCTGGAAACACCATATATTTT.

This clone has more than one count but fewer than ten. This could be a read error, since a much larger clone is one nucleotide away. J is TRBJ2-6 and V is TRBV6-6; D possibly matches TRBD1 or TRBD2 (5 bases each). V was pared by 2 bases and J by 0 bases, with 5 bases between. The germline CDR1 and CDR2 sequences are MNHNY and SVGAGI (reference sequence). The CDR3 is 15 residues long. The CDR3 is CASSYGGSGANVLTF. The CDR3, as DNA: TGTGCCAGCAGTTACGGGGGCTCTGGGGCCAACGTCCTGACTTTC.

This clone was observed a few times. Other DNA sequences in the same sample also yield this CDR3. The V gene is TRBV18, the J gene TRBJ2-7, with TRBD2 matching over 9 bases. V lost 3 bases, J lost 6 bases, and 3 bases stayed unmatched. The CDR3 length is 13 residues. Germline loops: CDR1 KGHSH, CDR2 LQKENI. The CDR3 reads CASSPSGSSEQYF. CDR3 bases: TGTGCCAGCTCACCTAGCGGGAGCTCCGAGCAGTACTTC.

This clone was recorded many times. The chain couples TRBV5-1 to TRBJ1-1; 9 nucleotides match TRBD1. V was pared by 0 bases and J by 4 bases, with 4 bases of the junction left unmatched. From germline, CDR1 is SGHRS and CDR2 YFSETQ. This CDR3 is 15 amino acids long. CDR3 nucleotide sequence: TGCGCCAGCAGCTTGGACGTGACAGGGGGCACTGAAGCTTTCTTT. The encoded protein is CASSLDVTGGTEAFF.